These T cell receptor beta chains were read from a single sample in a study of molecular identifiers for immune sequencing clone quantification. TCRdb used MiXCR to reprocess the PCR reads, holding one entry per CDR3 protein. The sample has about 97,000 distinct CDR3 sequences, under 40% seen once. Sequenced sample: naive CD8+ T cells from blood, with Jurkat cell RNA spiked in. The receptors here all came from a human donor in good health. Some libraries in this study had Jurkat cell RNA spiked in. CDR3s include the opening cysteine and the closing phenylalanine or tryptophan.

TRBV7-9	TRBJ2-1	CASSLEGTSADEQFF
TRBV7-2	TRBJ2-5	CASSLGPETQYF
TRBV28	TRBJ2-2	CASSGLGSGIPGELFF
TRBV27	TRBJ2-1	CASSYGAGLLYNEQFF
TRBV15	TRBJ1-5	CATSSRYSNQPQHF
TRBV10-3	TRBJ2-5	CAISESVSQGEPQYF
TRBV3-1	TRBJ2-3	CASSQDLRNTDTQYF
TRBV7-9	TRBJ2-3	CASRTTGGWRTDTQYF
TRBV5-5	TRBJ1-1	CASSLIPGTGSSEAFF
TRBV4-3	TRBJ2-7	CASSPASGGTYEQYF
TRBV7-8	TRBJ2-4	CASSVYRASKNIQYF
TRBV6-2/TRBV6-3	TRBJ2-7	CASSSQRLELYELYF
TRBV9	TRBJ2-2	CASSELVSGELFF
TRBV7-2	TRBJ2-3	CASSRLGGTDTQYF
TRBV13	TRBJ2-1	CASSPGTSRDNEQFF
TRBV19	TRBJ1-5	CASSIGVQPQHF
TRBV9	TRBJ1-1	CASSPRDRISEAFF
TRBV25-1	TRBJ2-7	CARSAGHEQYF
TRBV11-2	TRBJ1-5	CASKQDSIRPQHF
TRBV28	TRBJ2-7	CASSSPKGSSYEQYF
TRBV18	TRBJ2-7	CASSPRDRSNEQYF
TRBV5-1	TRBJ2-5	CASSPYQETQYF
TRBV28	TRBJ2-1	CASSLSSGSRSVEQFF
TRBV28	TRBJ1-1	CASREYRGRGNTEAFF
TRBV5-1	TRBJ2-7	CASSEWSEQYF
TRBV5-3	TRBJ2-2	CASSLTGAGELLF
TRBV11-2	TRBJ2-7	CASSSIRGLFSYEQYF
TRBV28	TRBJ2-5	CASRDLSYQETQYF
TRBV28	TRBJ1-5	CASSLRGTPQPQHF
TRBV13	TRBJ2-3	CASSLSGGTDTQYF
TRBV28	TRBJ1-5	CASSLLTQNQPPHF
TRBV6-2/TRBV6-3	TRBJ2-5	CASSYDGAAETQYF
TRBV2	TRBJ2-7	CASLQGAYEQYF
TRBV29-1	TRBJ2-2	CSVPGPPGELYF
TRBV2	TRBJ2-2	CASRGEEYTGELIF
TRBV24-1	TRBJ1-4	CATSDLRRGGERSEKLFF
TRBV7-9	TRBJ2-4	CASSPQGDNIQYF
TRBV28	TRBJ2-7	CASSLGVSGYEQYF
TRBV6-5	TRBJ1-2	CSNSPVTGTANYGYTF
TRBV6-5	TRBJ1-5	CASSYVYSNQPQHF
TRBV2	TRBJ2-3	CASRADSTTDTQYF
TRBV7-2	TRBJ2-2	CASSFGGGELFF
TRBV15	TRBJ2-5	CATSKELVRETQYF
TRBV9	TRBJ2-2	CASSSRTGFDTREIGELFF
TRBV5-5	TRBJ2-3	CASSLPWGPDTQYF
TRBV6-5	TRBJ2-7	CASNEAGSTRGGQYF
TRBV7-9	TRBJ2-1	CASSLQDPPGNEQFF
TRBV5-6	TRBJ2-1	CASSATGSSYNEQFF
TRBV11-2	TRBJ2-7	CASSETGVSYEQYF
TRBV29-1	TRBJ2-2	CSVVLAGMANTGELFF
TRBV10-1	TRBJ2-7	CASRSDASYEQYF
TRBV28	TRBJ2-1	CASSLSDRYNEQFF
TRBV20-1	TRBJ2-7	CSGRAGTYEQNF
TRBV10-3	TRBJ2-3	CAISSSGGILDTQYF
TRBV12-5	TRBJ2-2	CASGFIASGSLNTGELFF
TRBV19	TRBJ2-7	CASTPTGGSYEQYF